These T cell receptor beta chains were read from a single sample in a study of T cell repertoires and leukemia-associated antigens. TCRdb independently ran MiXCR on the 5' RACE reads; one entry per CDR3 protein. There are over 10,000 distinct CDR3 sequences in the sample; more than 40% occur only once, and roughly 33% lies in the top ten. These TCRs are of unknown antigen specificity. Sequenced: CD3+ T cells sorted from blood and cultured. The origin of the receptors is a female donor in good health. The CDR3 runs from the conserved cysteine through the conserved F or W. A D gene is named only where the DNA matches it firmly. Expanded clones are given a class, and other clones once, few, many or no size at all.

TRBV7-4	-	-	TRBJ1-1	TGTGCCAGCAGCTTACCGGGTGCCAACACTGAAGCTTTCTTT	CASSLPGANTEAFF
TRBV11-2	-	-	TRBJ2-3	TGTGCCGGCAGCGACAAGGGACCTATGGAAGCGGTCATGAGGTATACGCAGTATTTT	CAGSDKGPMEAVMRYTQYF
TRBV7-8	-	TRBD2	TRBJ2-1	TGTGCCGATGCTGAATTGGGGGAGGGTTACGACGAGCAGTTCTTC	CADAELGEGYDEQFF
TRBV10-3	-	-	TRBJ2-3	TGTGCCGGAGGGGGCATCAGGGACACAGATACGCAGTATTTT	CAGGGIRDTDTQYF
TRBV18	few	TRBD2	TRBJ2-7	TGTGCCAGCTCACCCGGACATGGAACTAGCGGGAGCCTCTACGAGCAGTACTTC	CASSPGHGTSGSLYEQYF
TRBV15	once	TRBD2	TRBJ2-2	TGTGCCACCAGCAGAGGCCTCGCGGGGGACACCGGGGAGCTGTTTTTT	CATSRGLAGDTGELFF
TRBV5-6	medium-sized	TRBD2	TRBJ2-5	TGTGCCAGCAGATCTCCGGGACTAGCGATGGAGACCCAGTACTTC	CASRSPGLAMETQYF
TRBV20-1	-	-	TRBJ1-1	TGCAGTGCTAGATGGACGAACACTGGAGCTTTCTTT	CSARWTNTGAFF
TRBV7-3	-	TRBD2	TRBJ2-3	TGTGCCGGCAGCCATAGGACTAGCGGGACGCCTAGCACAGATACGCAGTATTTT	CAGSHRTSGTPSTDTQYF
TRBV12-3/TRBV12-4	medium-sized	-	TRBJ1-1	TGTGCCAGCAGTTCATGGACGGGGGGAACCACTGAAGCTTTCTTT	CASSSWTGGTTEAFF
TRBV3-1	-	-	TRBJ2-1	TGTGCCAGCAGCCAAGTCGCCGGGGCCTACAATGAGCAGTTCTTC	CASSQVAGAYNEQFF
TRBV4-3	-	-	TRBJ1-1	TGCGCCAGCAGCCAAGATTCTGGTCGTGCCGCTGAAGCTTTCTTT	CASSQDSGRAAEAFF
TRBV6-5	-	TRBD1	TRBJ1-2	TGTGCCAGCAGTTACAGGCCGAGACAGGGGCTTGGCTATGGCTACACCTTC	CASSYRPRQGLGYGYTF
TRBV4-2	-	-	TRBJ2-2	TGTGCCAGCAGTCCGATGGACTCTAACACCGGGGAGCTGTTTTTT	CASSPMDSNTGELFF
TRBV7-2	-	TRBD1	TRBJ1-1	TGTGCCAGCAGCTTATACGGGACAGGGCCGAACACTGAAGCTTTCTTT	CASSLYGTGPNTEAFF